This T cell receptor (beta chain) stems from a study of blood T cell repertoires in COVID-19. Whole-study context: The United States, Italy and Spain provided the acute and convalescent COVID-19 samples.

Germline CDR1 and CDR2: SGHDT and YYEEEE. V was cut by 0 bases and J by 6 bases, with 10 bases left in between. The CDR3 totals 14 residues. Cohort assignment relied on participant-reported clinical history. Recovered status in Cohort 3 required two negative PCRs, clearance, or symptom resolution. In the authors' methods: Amplified reference gene primers provided the basis for estimating nucleated cell counts. Clones were read by immunoSEQ multiplex PCR, and TCRdb kept only the in-frame ones, dropping some. The D gene and trimming were derived from the DNA, and the V and J assignments and clone size from that table. This table holds hundreds of thousands of clones, approximately 86% found once.

The material sequenced was PBMCs or T cells enriched from blood (not recorded which). The chain couples TRBV5-6 to TRBJ2-1; a weak D match, TRBD2 (6 bases). The origin of this receptor is a woman between 45 and 60 years old who had recovered from COVID-19. The CDR3 reads CASSLAGSTNEQFF. The CDR3 coding sequence is TGTGCCAGCAGCTTGGCCGGGAGTACCAATGAGCAGTTCTTC. Together with reference TRBV5-6 and TRBJ2-1, the CDR3 gives the full variable domain: DAGVTQSPTHLIKTRGQQVTLRCSPKSGHDTVSWYQQALGQGPQFIFQYYEEEERQRGNFPDRFSGHQFPNYSSELNVNALLLGDSALYLCASSLAGSTNEQFFGPGTRLTVL.